These T cell receptor beta chains were read from a single sample in a study of T cells after somatic rescue of genetic block. Sequencing was performed with immunoSEQ multiplex PCR; in TCRdb, only in-frame clones are kept and a portion is missing. The sample shows about 68,000 clones, around 93% of them seen only once. The sequenced sample consisted of peripheral blood mononuclear cells (PBMCs). All receptors derive from a man aged 40-49 years. Each CDR3 is given with its conserved first and last residue.

v_call	j_call	cdr3_aa
TRBV5-1	TRBJ2-7	CASSPGQGVSVEQYF
TRBV18	TRBJ2-1	CASSLKTGINEQFF
TRBV5-6	TRBJ1-5	CASSSYDRDNQPQHF
TRBV6-5	TRBJ1-1	CASSRDRVLNTEAFF
TRBV7-2	TRBJ2-7	CASSYDRGETYEQYF
TRBV19	TRBJ1-5	CASRSVDRGRNQPQHF
TRBV7-9	TRBJ1-1	CASSLGSGSGRTEAFF
TRBV5-6	TRBJ1-1	CASSLEMGMNAEAFF
TRBV27	TRBJ1-2	CASSFFPRDTYGYTF
TRBV18	TRBJ2-5	CASSPQGVQETQYF
TRBV10-3	TRBJ1-1	CATHRQQNTEAFF
TRBV5-1	TRBJ2-7	CASSLEDRVRSYEQYF
TRBV19	TRBJ2-4	CASSIRDRVVIQYF
TRBV28	TRBJ2-5	CASSLPGQGAFGYF
TRBV11-2	TRBJ2-6	CASTSGRWANVLTF
TRBV6-1	TRBJ1-2	CASSEQQGINYGYTF
TRBV4-2	TRBJ1-4	CASSQDYSRTGVAEKLFF
TRBV28	TRBJ2-7	CASSLTSEQYF
TRBV5-4	TRBJ1-4	CASSFTQGAGEKLFF
TRBV7-8	TRBJ2-4	CASSETSGGVKNIQYF
TRBV2	TRBJ1-2	CASTSFYGYTF
TRBV6-1	TRBJ2-2	CASIKDRVAGELFF